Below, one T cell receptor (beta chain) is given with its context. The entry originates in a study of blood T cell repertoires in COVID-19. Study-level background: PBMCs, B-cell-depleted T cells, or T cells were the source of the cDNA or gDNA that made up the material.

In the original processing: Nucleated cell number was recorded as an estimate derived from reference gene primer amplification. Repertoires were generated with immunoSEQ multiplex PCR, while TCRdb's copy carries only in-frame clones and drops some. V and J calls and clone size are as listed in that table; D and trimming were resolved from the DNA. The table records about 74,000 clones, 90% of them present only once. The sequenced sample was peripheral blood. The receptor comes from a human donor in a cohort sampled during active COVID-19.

In DNA form, the CDR3 reads TGCGCCAGCAGCCCGGAGGGGGCAGGGAACACTGAAGCTTTCTTT. Protein product: CASSPEGAGNTEAFF. The chain combines TRBV5-1 with TRBJ1-1; TRBD1 agrees at 7 bases. The CDR3 sequence is 15 residues long. The germline V gene has CDR1 SGHRS and CDR2 YFSETQ. With 4 bases clipped from V and 1 base from J, the junction kept 7 bases outside the gene matches.